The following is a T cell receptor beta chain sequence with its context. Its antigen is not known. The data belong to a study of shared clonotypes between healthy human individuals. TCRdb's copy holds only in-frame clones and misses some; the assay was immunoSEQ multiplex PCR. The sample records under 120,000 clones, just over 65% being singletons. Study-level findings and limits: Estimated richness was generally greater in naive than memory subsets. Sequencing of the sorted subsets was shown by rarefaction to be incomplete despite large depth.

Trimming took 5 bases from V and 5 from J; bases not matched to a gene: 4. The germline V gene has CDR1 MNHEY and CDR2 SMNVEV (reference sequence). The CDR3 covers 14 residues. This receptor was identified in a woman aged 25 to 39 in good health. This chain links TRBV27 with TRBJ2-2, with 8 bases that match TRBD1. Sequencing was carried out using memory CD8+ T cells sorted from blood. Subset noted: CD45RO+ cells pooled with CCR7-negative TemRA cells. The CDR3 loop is CASSRQGKTGELFF. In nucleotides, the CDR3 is TGTGCCAGCAGTAGACAGGGGAAGACCGGGGAGCTGTTTTTT.